This TCR beta chain was profiled in a study of T cells in Graves' hyperthyroidism and ophthalmopathy. Study background: Once the initial diagnosis was made, peripheral blood was obtained before any treatment. Study outcomes and limitations: Appearing also in blood were most of the thyroid clonotypes expanded above 0.001.

V dropped 4 bases and J dropped 0 bases, with 12 bases sitting between them. CDR3 length equals 15 residues. In regard to this clonotype: The antigen is undetermined.

TCR beta CDR3 sequences were amplified from RNA transcripts. When the TCR CDR3 underwent first-round RT-PCR, the HTBI primer set was used. TCRdb called the multiplex PCR reads again in MiXCR, with one record for every CDR3 protein. This sample has fewer than 400,000 distinct CDR3 sequences, with roughly 25% found just once. The chain carries TRBV12-3 or TRBV12-4 and TRBJ1-1, with a tentative D call TRBD1 (5 bases). The clonotype originates from a man aged 50 to 59 with Graves' hyperthyroidism. Material for sequencing was blood. The CDR3 nucleotides read TGTGCCAGCAGTTGGGGGGGGGTATTGAACACTGAAGCTTTCTTT. It encodes CASSWGGVLNTEAFF.